This T cell receptor (beta chain) is from a study of T-cell memory formation after mild COVID-19. Across the whole study: The two donors had largely donor-specific TCR clusters.

Trimming took 1 base from V and 6 from J; bases not matched to a gene: 5. CDR1 MGHRA and CDR2 YSYEKL come from the germline V gene. This CDR3 contains 16 residues. In its sample, this clonotype was seen a few times. Its antigen remains unidentified. General study points: Pre-infection memory harbored some responding clones, suggesting cross-reactive memory joined. Clones shrinking from day 15 to 85 showed even CD4/CD8 mixes; later expanders tilted CD4+. The study found contracting CD4+ clones mainly in CM and EM and contracting CD8+ clones in EMRA.

TCRdb processed the 5' RACE reads anew with MiXCR; each CDR3 protein has one entry. The sample carries about 340,000 distinct CDR3 sequences, around 20% recorded once. The sequenced sample consisted of PBMCs or a T cell subset sorted from them (not recorded which). The V gene is TRBV4-1, the J gene TRBJ2-1; 11 bases align to TRBD2. This receptor was taken from an adult woman who had mild COVID-19 (a few samples of this study predate the infection). Cell type and time point are not known. CDR3 loop: CASSQVLAGGVNEQFF. The CDR3 DNA sequence: TGCGCCAGCAGCCAAGTTCTAGCGGGGGGTGTCAATGAGCAGTTCTTC.